The TCR beta chain described here comes from a study of blood T cell repertoires in COVID-19. In the study overall: Italy, Spain and the United States were the sources of the convalescent and acute COVID-19 samples. PBMCs, B-cell-depleted T cells, or T cells provided the cDNA or gDNA that made up the material.

As processed by the authors: Using reference gene primer amplification, nucleated cell counts were estimated. Generated by immunoSEQ multiplex PCR, the TCRdb table keeps only in-frame clones and is missing some. The V and J calls and clone size come from that table; D and trimming were worked out from the DNA. The table has around 39,000 clones, approximately 87% seen once. CDR1 is MDHEN, CDR2 SYDVKM, per germline. This CDR3 comprises 15 residues. Trimming took 7 bases from V and 5 from J; bases not matched to a gene: 10. This receptor was identified in a man in his 70s with acute or convalescent COVID-19. V gene TRBV28 combines with J gene TRBJ2-3; 9 nucleotides agree with TRBD1. The specimen was peripheral blood. The DNA of the CDR3 is TGTGCCAGCACCCCTCGGGGACAGGGCAAAGATACGCAGTATTTT. As protein: CASTPRGQGKDTQYF.